This TCR beta chain is from a study of T cell responses to AZD1222 COVID-19 vaccine. The study's findings and limits: Baseline serostatus was positive in only six AZD1222 recipients.

CDR1 and CDR2 from the germline V gene are SGHKS and YYEKEE (reference sequence). The CDR3 consists of 15 residues. J gave up 2 bases and V 5 bases, and 7 bases lay outside the gene matches. Regarding this clone: Its target is not known.

Assay: immunoSEQ multiplex PCR; the TCRdb copy retains only in-frame clones and omits some. The sample lists about 140,000 clones, roughly 92% seen once, with about 2.5% in the top ten. The V and J genes are TRBV5-5 and TRBJ2-7; 10 bases fit TRBD1. The TCR comes from an adult in good health. The material was peripheral blood, obtained on day 0 of AZD1222 vaccination. The CDR3 reads CASSLIGTGAYEQYF. In DNA form, the CDR3 reads TGTGCCAGCAGTCTCATCGGGACAGGGGCCTACGAGCAGTACTTC.